These 11 T cell receptor beta chains were sequenced from one sample in a study of T-cell reconstitution after alpha-beta-depleted transplantation in children. The TCRbeta library incorporated unique molecular identifiers. TCRdb fed the PCR reads into MiXCR, producing one record per CDR3 protein. The sample has about 400,000 distinct CDR3 sequences, 16% seen once. The sample consisted of PBMCs, mostly from graft donor cells, taken 360 days after TCRalphabeta/CD19-depleted stem cell transplant. The receptor set was obtained from a boy under two years old who had a stem cell transplant for Wiskott-Aldrich syndrome, so the T cells may come from the graft donor.

The chain links TRBV5-4 to TRBJ2-3; D gene uncertain. CDR1 SGHNT and CDR2 YYREEE come from the germline V gene (reference sequence). With 0 bases removed from V and 3 bases from J, the gap between germline ends came to 11 bases. This CDR3 spans 15 amino acids. The CDR3 sequence: CASSLELRVTDTQYF. As DNA, the CDR3 is TGTGCCAGCAGCTTGGAACTGAGAGTTACAGATACGCAGTATTTT.

The chain uses TRBV5-1 and TRBJ2-1, with D uncertain. The CDR3 is 16 amino acids. V gave up 0 bases and J gave up 10 bases, with 20 bases separating them. CDR1 is SGHRS, CDR2 YFSETQ, per germline. CDR3 loop: CASSLETRRSPLEQFF. The DNA of the CDR3 is TGCGCCAGCAGCTTGGAAACCCGTCGGTCTCCCTTAGAGCAGTTCTTC.

In its sample, this clonotype was seen a few times. The V gene is TRBV13, the J gene TRBJ2-5; a weak D match, TRBD2 (6 bases). Germline assignment: CDR1 PRHDT and CDR2 FYEKMQ (reference sequence). The CDR3 length is 18 residues. Trimming pared 1 base from V and 3 bases from J, leaving 21 bases between. CDR3 residues: CASSLDRWTGDGEETQYF. CDR3 sequence (DNA): TGTGCCAGCAGCTTAGACCGGTGGACGGGAGATGGGGAAGAGACCCAGTACTTC.

The chain is built from TRBV2 and TRBJ2-5; TRBD2 is a possible D gene (6 bases). V was pared by 1 base and J by 9 bases, with 12 bases between. CDR3 length equals 13 residues. Germline assignment: CDR1 SNHLY and CDR2 FYNNEI. The CDR3 loop is CASSEVTGGPQYF. CDR3 DNA: TGTGCCAGCAGTGAAGTTACAGGAGGGCCCCAGTACTTC.

The J gene is TRBJ2-7, the V gene TRBV20-1; 10 nucleotides align to TRBD2. From germline, CDR1 is DFQATT and CDR2 SNEGSKA (reference sequence). V lost 0 bases, J lost 3 bases, and 5 bases stayed unmatched. The length of the CDR3 is 15 residues. CDR3 nucleotides: TGCAGTGCTAGAGATCCCCGGACTAGCGGCTACGAGCAGTACTTC. Protein product: CSARDPRTSGYEQYF.

This clonotype was recorded many times. The chain combines TRBV6-2 or TRBV6-3 with TRBJ1-1; D is unresolved. The CDR3 has 16 amino acids. V gave up 0 bases and J gave up 0 bases, with 11 bases separating them. Looked up from germline, CDR1 is MNHEY and CDR2 is SVGEGT. In DNA, the CDR3 is TGTGCCAGCAGTTACTCGCAGGAGCACATGAACACTGAAGCTTTCTTT. Its translation is CASSYSQEHMNTEAFF.

The rearrangement uses TRBV18 and TRBJ2-7; TRBD1 matches 9 bases. Trimming at V came to 3 bases and at J to 6 bases, leaving 12 bases not matched to a gene. From germline, CDR1 is KGHSH and CDR2 LQKENI. The CDR3 length is 16 residues. The CDR3 nucleotides are TGTGCCAGCTCACCGGGCCGGGGGACAGGGTTTGGCGAGCAGTACTTC. Encoded protein: CASSPGRGTGFGEQYF. Filled out from reference TRBV18 and TRBJ2-7, the complete variable domain reads NAGVMQNPRHLVRRRGQEARLRCSPMKGHSHVYWYRQLPEEGLKFMVYLQKENIIDESGMPKERFSAEFPKEGPSILRIQQVVRGDSAAYFCASSPGRGTGFGEQYFGPGTRLTVT.

This clonotype was counted at least ten times. This chain links TRBV7-8 with TRBJ2-5; a weak D match, TRBD1 (6 bases). Germline-derived CDR1 and CDR2 are SGHVS and FQNEAQ. Trimming pared 1 base from V and 2 bases from J, leaving 11 bases between. The CDR3 sequence is 15 residues long. CDR3 region: CASSLGGRGQETQYF. The DNA of the CDR3 is TGTGCCAGCAGCTTAGGCGGCAGGGGACAAGAGACCCAGTACTTC.

This clonotype was found a few times. The CDR3 reads CASSHRGDQETQYF. The CDR3 bases are TGCGCCAGCAGCCATCGGGGGGACCAAGAGACCCAGTACTTC. The chain links TRBV4-1 to TRBJ2-5; 7 nucleotides agree with TRBD2. The CDR3 consists of 14 residues. V shed 3 bases, J shed 0 bases, and the junction held 1 base outside the gene matches. Looked up from germline, CDR1 is MGHRA and CDR2 is YSYEKL.

The chain carries TRBV7-9 and TRBJ2-2; TRBD1 matches 9 bases. V gave up 4 bases and J gave up 5 bases; unmatched junction bases: 8. Germline V gene data show CDR1 as SEHNR and CDR2 as FQNEAQ (reference sequence). The CDR3 has 16 amino acids. The CDR3 sequence: CASSSARTGATGELFF. In DNA form, the CDR3 reads TGTGCCAGCAGCTCCGCACGGACAGGGGCGACCGGGGAGCTGTTTTTT.

V and J are TRBV5-6 and TRBJ1-1; D call uncertain. V dropped 5 bases and J dropped 7 bases, with 15 bases sitting between them. The CDR3 runs 13 residues. Germline V gene sequence: CDR1 SGHDT, CDR2 YYEEEE. CDR3 sequence reads: CASRAQWRFEAFF. In DNA, the CDR3 is TGTGCCAGCAGGGCCCAGTGGAGATTTGAAGCTTTCTTT.